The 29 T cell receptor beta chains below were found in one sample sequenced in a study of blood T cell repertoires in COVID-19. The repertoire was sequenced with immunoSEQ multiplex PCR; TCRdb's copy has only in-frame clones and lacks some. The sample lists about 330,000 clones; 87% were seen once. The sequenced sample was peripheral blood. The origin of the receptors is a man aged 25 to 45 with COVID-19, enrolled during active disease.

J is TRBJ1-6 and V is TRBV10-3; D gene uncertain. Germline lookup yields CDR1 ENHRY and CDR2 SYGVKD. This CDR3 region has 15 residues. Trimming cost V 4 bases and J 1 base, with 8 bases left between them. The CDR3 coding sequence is TGTGCCATCAGTGGGGGAGCATCCTATAATTCACCCCTCCACTTT. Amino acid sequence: CAISGGASYNSPLHF.

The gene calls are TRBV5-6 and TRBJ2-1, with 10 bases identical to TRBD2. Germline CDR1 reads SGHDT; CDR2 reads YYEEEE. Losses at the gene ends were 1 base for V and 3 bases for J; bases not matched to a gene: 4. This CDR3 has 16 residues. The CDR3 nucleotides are TGTGCCAGCAGCTTGAGCGGGAGGGGATTCTACAATGAGCAGTTCTTC. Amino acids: CASSLSGRGFYNEQFF. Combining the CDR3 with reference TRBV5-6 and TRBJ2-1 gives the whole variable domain DAGVTQSPTHLIKTRGQQVTLRCSPKSGHDTVSWYQQALGQGPQFIFQYYEEEERQRGNFPDRFSGHQFPNYSSELNVNALLLGDSALYLCASSLSGRGFYNEQFFGPGTRLTVL.

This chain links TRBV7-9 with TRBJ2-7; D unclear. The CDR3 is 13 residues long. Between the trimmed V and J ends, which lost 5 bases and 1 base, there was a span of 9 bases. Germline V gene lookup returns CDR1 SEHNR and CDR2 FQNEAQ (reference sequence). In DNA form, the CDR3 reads TGTGCCAGCAGCCCCGCCGGGTCCTACGAGCAGTACTTC. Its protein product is CASSPAGSYEQYF.

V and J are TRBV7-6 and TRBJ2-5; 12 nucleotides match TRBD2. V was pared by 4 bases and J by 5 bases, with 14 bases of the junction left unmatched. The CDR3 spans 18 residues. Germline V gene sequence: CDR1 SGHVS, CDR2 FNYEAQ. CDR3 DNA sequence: TGTGCCAGCAGCTCGAAACCAAGACGACTAGCGGGGGAGGAGACCCAGTACTTC. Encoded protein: CASSSKPRRLAGEETQYF. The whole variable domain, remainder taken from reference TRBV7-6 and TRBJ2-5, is GAGVSQSPRYKVTKRGQDVALRCDPISGHVSLYWYRQALGQGPEFLTYFNYEAQQDKSGLPNDRFSAERPEGSISTLTIQRTEQRDSAMYRCASSSKPRRLAGEETQYFGPGTRLLVL.

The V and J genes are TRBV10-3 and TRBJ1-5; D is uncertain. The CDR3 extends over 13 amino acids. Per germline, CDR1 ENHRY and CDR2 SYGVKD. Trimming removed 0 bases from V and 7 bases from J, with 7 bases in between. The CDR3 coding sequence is TGTGCCATCAGTGAGTCGACAAGGCAGCCCCAGCATTTT. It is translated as CAISESTRQPQHF.

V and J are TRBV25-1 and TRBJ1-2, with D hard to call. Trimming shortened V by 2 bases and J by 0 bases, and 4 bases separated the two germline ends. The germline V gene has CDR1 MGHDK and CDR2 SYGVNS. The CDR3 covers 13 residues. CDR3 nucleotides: TGTGCCAGCAGTGAACAGGCTAACTATGGCTACACCTTC. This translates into CASSEQANYGYTF.

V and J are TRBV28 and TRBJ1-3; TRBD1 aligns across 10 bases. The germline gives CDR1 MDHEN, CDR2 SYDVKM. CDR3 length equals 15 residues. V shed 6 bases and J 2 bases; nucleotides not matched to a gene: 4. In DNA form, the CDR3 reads TGTGCCAGCAGCACGGGACAGGGGACTGGAAACACCATATATTTT. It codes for CASSTGQGTGNTIYF.

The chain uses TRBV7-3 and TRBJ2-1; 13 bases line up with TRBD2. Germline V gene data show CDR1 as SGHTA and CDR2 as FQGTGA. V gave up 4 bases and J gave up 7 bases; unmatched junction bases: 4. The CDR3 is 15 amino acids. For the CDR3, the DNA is TGTGCCAGCAGCTCCTCGACTAGCGGGAGGAATGAGCAGTTCTTC. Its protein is CASSSSTSGRNEQFF.

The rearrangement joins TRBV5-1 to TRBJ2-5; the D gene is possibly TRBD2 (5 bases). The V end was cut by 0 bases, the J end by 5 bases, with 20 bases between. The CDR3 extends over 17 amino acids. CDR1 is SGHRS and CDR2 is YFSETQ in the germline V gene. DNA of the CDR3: TGCGCCAGCAGCTTGGTAATGTCCGGAGAGGGAATTGAGACCCAGTACTTC. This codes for CASSLVMSGEGIETQYF.

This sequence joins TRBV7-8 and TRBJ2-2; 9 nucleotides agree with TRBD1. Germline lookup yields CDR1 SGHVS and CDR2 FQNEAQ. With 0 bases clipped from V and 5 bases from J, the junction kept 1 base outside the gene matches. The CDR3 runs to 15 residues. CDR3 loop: CASSLAGQGTGELFF. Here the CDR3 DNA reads TGTGCCAGCAGCTTAGCGGGACAGGGAACCGGGGAGCTGTTTTTT.

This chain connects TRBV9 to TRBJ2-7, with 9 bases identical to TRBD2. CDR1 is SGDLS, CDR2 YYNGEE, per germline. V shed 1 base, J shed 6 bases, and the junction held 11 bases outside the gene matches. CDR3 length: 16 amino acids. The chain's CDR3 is CASSVPPGGRASEQYF. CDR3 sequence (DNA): TGTGCCAGCAGCGTACCCCCCGGCGGGAGGGCCAGCGAGCAGTACTTC. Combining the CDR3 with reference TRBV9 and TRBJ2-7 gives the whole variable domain DSGVTQTPKHLITATGQRVTLRCSPRSGDLSVYWYQQSLDQGLQFLIQYYNGEERAKGNILERFSAQQFPDLHSELNLSSLELGDSALYFCASSVPPGGRASEQYFGPGTRLTVT.

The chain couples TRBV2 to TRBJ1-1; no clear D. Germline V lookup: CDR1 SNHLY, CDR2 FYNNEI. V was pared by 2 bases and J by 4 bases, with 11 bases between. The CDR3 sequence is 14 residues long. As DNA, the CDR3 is TGTGCCAGCAGTGAAAGAGACTTTGGCACTGAAGCTTTCTTT. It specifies CASSERDFGTEAFF.

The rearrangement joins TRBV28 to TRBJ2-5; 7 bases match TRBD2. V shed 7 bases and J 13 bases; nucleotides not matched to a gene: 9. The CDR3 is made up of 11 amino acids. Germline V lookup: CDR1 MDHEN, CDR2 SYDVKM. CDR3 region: CASKRDATRYF. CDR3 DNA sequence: TGTGCCAGCAAGCGGGACGCTACCAGGTACTTC.

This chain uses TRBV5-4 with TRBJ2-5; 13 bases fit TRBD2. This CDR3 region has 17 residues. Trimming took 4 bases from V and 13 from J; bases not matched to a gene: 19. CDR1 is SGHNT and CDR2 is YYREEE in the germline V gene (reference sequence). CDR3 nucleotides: TGTGCCAGCAGCAACAGGACGGGGACTAGCGGGAACACATCCCGGTACTTC. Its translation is CASSNRTGTSGNTSRYF.

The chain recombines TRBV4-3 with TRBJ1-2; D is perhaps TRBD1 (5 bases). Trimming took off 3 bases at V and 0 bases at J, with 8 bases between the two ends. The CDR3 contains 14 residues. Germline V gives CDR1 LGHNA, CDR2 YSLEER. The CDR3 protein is CASSHAGTNYGYTF. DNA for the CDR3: TGCGCCAGCAGCCACGCAGGGACTAACTATGGCTACACCTTC.

The CDR3 bases are TGTGCCAGCAGCGCCTTAGCGGGGAGCTACGAGCAGTACTTC. Protein sequence: CASSALAGSYEQYF. V usage is TRBV9 and J usage is TRBJ2-7, with 8 bases fitting TRBD2. This CDR3 is 14 amino acids long. Trimming at V came to 3 bases and at J to 3 bases, leaving 5 bases not matched to a gene. Germline-derived CDR1 and CDR2 are SGDLS and YYNGEE.

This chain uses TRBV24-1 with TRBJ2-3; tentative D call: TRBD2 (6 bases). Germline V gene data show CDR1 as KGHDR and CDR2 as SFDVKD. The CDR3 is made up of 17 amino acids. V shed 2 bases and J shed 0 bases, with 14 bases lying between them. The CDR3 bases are TGTGCCACCAGTGATTCGTTTTTAGCGGCGAGCACAGATACGCAGTATTTT. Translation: CATSDSFLAASTDTQYF.

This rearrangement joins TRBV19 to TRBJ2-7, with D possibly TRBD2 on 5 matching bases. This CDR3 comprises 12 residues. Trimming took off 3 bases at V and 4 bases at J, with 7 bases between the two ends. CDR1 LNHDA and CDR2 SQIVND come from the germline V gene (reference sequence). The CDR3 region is CASSMGAYEQYF. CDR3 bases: TGTGCCAGTAGTATGGGAGCTTACGAGCAGTACTTC.

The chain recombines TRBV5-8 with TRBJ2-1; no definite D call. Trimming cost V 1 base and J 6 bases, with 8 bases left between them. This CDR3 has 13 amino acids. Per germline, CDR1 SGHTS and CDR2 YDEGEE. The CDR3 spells CASSLSHSNEQFF. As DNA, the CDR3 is TGTGCCAGCAGCTTGAGCCATTCCAATGAGCAGTTCTTC.

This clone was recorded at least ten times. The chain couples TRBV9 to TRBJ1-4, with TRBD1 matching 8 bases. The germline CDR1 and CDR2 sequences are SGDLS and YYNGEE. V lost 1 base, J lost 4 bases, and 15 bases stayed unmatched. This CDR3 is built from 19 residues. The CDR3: CASSVFPGSGTGDNEKLFF. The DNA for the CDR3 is TGTGCCAGCAGCGTATTCCCGGGATCTGGGACAGGAGATAATGAAAAACTGTTTTTT.

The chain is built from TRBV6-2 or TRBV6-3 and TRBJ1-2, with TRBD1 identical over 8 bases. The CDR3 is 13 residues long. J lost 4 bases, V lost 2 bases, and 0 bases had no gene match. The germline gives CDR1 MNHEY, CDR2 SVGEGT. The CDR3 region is CASSYTGGYGYTF. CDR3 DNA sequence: TGTGCCAGCAGTTACACAGGGGGCTATGGCTACACCTTC.

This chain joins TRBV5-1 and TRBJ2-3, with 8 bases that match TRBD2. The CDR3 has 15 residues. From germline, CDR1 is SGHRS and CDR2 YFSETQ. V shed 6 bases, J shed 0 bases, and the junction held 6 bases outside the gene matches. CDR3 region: CASNTAGASTDTQYF. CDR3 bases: TGCGCCAGCAACACAGCGGGAGCAAGCACAGATACGCAGTATTTT.

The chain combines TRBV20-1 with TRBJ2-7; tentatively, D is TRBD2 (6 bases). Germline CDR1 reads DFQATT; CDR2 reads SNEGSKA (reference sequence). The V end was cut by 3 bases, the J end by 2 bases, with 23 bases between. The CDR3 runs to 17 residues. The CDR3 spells CSASDGLTGLPPYEQYF. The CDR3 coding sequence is TGCAGTGCTAGTGATGGTTTAACGGGACTCCCACCCTACGAGCAGTACTTC.

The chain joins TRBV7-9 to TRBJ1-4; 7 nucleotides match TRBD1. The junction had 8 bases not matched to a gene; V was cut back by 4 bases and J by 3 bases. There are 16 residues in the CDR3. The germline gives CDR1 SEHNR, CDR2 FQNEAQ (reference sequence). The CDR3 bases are TGTGCCAGCAGCTACTATAGGGACAGCTCTAATGAAAAACTGTTTTTT. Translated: CASSYYRDSSNEKLFF.

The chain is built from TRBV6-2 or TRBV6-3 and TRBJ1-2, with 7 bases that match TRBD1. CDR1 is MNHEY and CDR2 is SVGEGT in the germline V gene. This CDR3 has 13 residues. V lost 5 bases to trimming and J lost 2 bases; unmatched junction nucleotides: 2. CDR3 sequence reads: CASSRDSNYGYTF. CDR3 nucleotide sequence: TGTGCCAGCAGTCGGGACAGCAACTATGGCTACACCTTC.

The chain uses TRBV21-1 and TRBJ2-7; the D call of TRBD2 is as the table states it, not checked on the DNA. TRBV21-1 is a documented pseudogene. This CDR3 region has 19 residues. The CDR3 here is CASSIRGQLAGRLTYEQYF. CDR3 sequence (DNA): TGTGCCAGCAGCATTCGAGGACAGCTAGCGGGACGATTAACCTACGAGCAGTACTTC.

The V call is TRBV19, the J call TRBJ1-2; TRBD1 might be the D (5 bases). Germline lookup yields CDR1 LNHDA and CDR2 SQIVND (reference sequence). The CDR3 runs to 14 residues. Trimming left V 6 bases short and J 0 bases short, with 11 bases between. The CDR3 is CASRTEPTNYGYTF. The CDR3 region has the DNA TGTGCCAGTAGGACAGAACCCACTAACTATGGCTACACCTTC. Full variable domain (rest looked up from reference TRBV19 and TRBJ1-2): DGGITQSPKYLFRKEGQNVTLSCEQNLNHDAMYWYRQDPGQGLRLIYYSQIVNDFQKGDIAEGYSVSREKKESFPLTVTSAQKNPTAFYLCASRTEPTNYGYTFGSGTRLTVV.

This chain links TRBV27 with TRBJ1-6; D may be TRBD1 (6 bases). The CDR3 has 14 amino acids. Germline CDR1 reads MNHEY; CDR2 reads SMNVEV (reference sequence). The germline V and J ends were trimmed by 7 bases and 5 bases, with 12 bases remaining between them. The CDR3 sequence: CASTRDMNNSPLHF. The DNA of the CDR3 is TGTGCCAGCACCCGGGACATGAATAATTCACCCCTCCACTTT.

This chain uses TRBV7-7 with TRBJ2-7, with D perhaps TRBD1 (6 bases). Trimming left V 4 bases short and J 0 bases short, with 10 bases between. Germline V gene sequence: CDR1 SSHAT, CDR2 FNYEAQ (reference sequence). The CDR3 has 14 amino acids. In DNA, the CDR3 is TGTGCCAGCAGCTGGACAGCGACCTCCTACGAGCAGTACTTC. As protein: CASSWTATSYEQYF.